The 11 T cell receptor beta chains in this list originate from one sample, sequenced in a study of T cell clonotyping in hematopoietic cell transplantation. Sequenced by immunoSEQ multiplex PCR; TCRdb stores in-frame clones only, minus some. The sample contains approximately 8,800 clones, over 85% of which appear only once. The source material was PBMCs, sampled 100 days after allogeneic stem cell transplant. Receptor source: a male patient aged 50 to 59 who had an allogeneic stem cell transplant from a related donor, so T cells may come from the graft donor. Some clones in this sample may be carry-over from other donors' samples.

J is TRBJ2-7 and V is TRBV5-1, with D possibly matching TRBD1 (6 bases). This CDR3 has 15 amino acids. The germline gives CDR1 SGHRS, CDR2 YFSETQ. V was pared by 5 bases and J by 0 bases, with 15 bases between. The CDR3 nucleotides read TGCGCCAGCAGAAGCGAATGGGGGCTCTCCTACGAGCAGTACTTC. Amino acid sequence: CASRSEWGLSYEQYF.

CDR3 DNA: TGTGCCAGCAGCGACCCTGGGTTGCCAGAGACCCAGTACTTC. Protein sequence: CASSDPGLPETQYF. This chain connects TRBV7-8 to TRBJ2-5; D is undetermined. The CDR3 sequence is 14 residues long. V was clipped by 5 bases and J by 4 bases, with 14 bases between them. CDR1 SGHVS and CDR2 FQNEAQ come from the germline V gene.

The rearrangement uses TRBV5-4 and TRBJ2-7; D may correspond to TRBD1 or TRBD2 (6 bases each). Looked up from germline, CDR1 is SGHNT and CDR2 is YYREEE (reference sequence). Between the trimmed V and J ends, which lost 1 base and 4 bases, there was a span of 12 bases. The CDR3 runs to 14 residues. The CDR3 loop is CASSLSGARYEQYF. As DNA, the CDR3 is TGTGCCAGCAGCTTGTCGGGGGCTAGGTACGAGCAGTACTTC.

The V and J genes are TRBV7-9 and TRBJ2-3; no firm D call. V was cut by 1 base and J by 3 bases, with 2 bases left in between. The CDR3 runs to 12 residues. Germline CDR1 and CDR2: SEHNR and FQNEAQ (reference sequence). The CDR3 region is CASSLGTDTQYF. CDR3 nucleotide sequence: TGTGCCAGCAGCTTAGGTACAGATACGCAGTATTTT. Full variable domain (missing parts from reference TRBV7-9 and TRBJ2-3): DTGVSQNPRHKITKRGQNVTFRCDPISEHNRLYWYRQTLGQGPEFLTYFQNEAQLEKSRLLSDRFSAERPKGSFSTLEIQRTEQGDSAMYLCASSLGTDTQYFGPGTRLTVL.

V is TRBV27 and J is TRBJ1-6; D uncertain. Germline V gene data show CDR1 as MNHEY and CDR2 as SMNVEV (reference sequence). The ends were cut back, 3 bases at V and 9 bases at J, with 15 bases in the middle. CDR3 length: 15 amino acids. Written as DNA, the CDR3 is TGTGCCAGCAGTTTGCGGGGTATTGTAGGTTCACCCCTCCACTTT. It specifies CASSLRGIVGSPLHF.

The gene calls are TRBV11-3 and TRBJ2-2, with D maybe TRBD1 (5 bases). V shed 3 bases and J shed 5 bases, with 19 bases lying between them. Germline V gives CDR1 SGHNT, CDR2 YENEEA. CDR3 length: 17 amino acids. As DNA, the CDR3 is TGTGCCAGCAGCTTTCGAGTTTCTGCAGGGTGGACCGGGGAGCTGTTTTTT. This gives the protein CASSFRVSAGWTGELFF.

CDR3 residues: CASSPPGTRSTDTQYF. CDR3 in DNA: TGTGCCAGCAGCCCCCCCGGGACTAGAAGCACAGATACGCAGTATTTT. This chain uses TRBV7-9 with TRBJ2-3; the match to TRBD2 covers 8 bases. Germline-derived CDR1 and CDR2 are SEHNR and FQNEAQ (reference sequence). V lost 5 bases and J lost 0; bases outside the gene matches: 7. CDR3 length equals 16 residues.

For the CDR3, the DNA is TGTGCCAGTAGTGCCCGAATTACTCTAAGGGACGAGCAGTACTTC. Translated: CASSARITLRDEQYF. The chain is built from TRBV19 and TRBJ2-7; D ambiguous. The CDR3 is made up of 15 amino acids. CDR1 LNHDA and CDR2 SQIVND come from the germline V gene (reference sequence). V dropped 5 bases and J dropped 5 bases, with 19 bases sitting between them. Full variable domain (outside the CDR3, taken from reference TRBV19 and TRBJ2-7): DGGITQSPKYLFRKEGQNVTLSCEQNLNHDAMYWYRQDPGQGLRLIYYSQIVNDFQKGDIAEGYSVSREKKESFPLTVTSAQKNPTAFYLCASSARITLRDEQYFGPGTRLTVT.

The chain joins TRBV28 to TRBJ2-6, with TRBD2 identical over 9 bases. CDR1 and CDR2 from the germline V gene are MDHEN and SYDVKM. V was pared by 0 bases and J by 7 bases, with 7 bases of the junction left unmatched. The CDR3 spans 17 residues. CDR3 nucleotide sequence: TGTGCCAGCAGTTTATGGGCGGGGGGGCGGACTGCCAACGTCCTGACTTTC. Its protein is CASSLWAGGRTANVLTF.

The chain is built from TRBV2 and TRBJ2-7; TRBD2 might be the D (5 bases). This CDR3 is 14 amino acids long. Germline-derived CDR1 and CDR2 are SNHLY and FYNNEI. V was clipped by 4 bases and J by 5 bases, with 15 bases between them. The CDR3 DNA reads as TGTGCCAGCAGTGGCGGACTTCTCCGCGACGAGCAGTACTTC. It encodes CASSGGLLRDEQYF.

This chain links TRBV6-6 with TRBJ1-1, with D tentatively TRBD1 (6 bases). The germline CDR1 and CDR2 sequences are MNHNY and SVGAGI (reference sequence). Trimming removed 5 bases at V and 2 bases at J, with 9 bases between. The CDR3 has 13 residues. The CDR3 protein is CASSRQANTEAFF. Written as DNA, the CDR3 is TGTGCCAGCAGTAGACAGGCAAACACTGAAGCTTTCTTT.